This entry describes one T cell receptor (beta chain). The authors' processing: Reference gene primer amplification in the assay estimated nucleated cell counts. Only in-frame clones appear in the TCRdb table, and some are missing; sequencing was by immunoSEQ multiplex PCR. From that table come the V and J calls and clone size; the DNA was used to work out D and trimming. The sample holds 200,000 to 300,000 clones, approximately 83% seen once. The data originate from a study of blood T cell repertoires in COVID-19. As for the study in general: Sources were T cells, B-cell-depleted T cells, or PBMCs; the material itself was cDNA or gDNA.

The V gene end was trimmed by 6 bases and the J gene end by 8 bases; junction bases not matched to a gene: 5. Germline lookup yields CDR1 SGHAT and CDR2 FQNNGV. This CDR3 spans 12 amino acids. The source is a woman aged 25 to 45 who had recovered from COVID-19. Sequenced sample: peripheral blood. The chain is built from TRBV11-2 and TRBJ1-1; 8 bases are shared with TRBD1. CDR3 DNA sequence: TGTGCCAGCAGTCCGCAGGGGGCGGAAGCTTTCTTT. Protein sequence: CASSPQGAEAFF.